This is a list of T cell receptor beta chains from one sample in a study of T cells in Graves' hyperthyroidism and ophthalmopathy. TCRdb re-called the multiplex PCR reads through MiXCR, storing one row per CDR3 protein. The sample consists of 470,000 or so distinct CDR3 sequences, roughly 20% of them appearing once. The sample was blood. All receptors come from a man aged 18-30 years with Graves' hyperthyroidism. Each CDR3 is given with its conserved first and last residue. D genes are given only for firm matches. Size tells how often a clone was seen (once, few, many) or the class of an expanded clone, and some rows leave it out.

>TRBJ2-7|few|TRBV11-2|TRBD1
CASSLVPGQWTYEQHF
TGTGCCAGCAGCTTAGTTCCGGGACAGTGGACCTACGAGCAGCACTTC
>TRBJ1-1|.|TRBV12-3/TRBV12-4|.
CASKVSVLPGSEAFF
TGTGCCAGCAAAGTATCGGTCCTTCCCGGGTCTGAAGCTTTCTTT
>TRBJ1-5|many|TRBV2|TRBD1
CASRGTGGQPQHF
TGTGCCAGCAGGGGGACAGGGGGGCAGCCCCAGCATTTT
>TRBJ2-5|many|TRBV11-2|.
CASSNGDMYF
TGTGCCAGCAGCAACGGCGATATGTACTTC
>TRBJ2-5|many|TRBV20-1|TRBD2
CSATKAGGGSSETQYF
TGCAGTGCTACGAAGGCGGGGGGGGGATCTTCAGAGACCCAGTACTTC
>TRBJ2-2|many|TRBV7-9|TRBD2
CASSQAGGAAGELFF
TGTGCCAGCAGTCAAGCGGGGGGCGCCGCCGGGGAGCTGTTTTTT
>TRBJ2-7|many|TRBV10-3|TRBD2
CAISGGTYEQYF
TGTGCCATCAGCGGGGGGACCTACGAGCAGTACTTC
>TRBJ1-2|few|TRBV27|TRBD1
CASSILPGQGRGGYTF
TGTGCCAGCAGTATTCTTCCGGGACAGGGGCGCGGGGGCTACACCTTC
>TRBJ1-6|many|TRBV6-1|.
CATTADYNSPLHF
TGTGCCACTACGGCCGACTATAATTCACCCCTCCACTTT
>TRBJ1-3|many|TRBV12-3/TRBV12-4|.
CASSRQISGNTIYF
TGTGCCAGCAGTCGACAAATCTCTGGAAACACCATATATTTT
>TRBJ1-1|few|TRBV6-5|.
CASSYLVQAGNTEAFF
TGTGCCAGCAGTTATTTAGTTCAGGCCGGGAACACTGAAGCTTTCTTT
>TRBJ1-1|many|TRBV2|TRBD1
CAGRDRYTEAFF
TGTGCCGGCCGGGACAGGTACACTGAAGCTTTCTTT
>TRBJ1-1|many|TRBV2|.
CASSVGQLPFF
TGTGCCAGCAGCGTCGGACAGTTGCCTTTCTTT
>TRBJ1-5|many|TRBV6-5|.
CASSFREYSNQPQHF
TGTGCCAGCAGTTTCAGGGAATATAGCAATCAGCCCCAGCATTTT
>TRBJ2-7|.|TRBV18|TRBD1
CASSLDRTGDYEQYF
TGTGCCAGCTCACTTGATCGGACAGGGGACTACGAGCAGTACTTC
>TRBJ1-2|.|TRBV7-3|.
CASSLGAGRDYTF
TGTGCCAGCAGCTTAGGGGCAGGGAGGGACTACACCTTC